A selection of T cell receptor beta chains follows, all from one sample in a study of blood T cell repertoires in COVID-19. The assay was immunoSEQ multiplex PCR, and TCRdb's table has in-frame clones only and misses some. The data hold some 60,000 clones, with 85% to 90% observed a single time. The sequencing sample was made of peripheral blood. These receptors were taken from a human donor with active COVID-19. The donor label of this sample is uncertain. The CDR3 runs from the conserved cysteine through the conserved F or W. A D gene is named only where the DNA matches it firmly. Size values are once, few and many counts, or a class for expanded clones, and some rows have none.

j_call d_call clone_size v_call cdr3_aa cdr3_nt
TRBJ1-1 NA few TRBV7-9 CASSTGGNTEAFF TGTGCCAGCAGCACGGGAGGAAACACTGAAGCTTTCTTT
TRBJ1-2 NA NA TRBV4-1 CASSQVRDYGYTF TGCGCCAGCAGCCAAGTCAGGGACTATGGCTACACCTTC
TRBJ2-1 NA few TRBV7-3 CASSATGNNEQFF TGTGCCAGCAGCGCCACAGGGAACAATGAGCAGTTCTTC
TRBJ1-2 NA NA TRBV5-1 CASSLVGGTYGYTF TGCGCCAGCAGCTTGGTTGGAGGTACCTATGGCTACACCTTC
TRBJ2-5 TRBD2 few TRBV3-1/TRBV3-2 CASSPPLGGRVWETQYF TGTGCCAGCAGCCCCCCCCTTGGCGGGAGGGTTTGGGAGACCCAGTACTTC
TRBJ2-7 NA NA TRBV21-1 CASSKGLNSSGAPRDEQYF TGTGCCAGCAGCAAAGGTTTAAATTCAAGTGGGGCCCCCCGGGACGAGCAGTACTTC
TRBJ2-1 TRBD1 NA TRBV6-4 CASRIDREPYNEQFF TGTGCCAGCAGGATAGACAGGGAGCCCTACAATGAGCAGTTCTTC
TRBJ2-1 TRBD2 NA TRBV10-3 CAISAGLDPYNEQFF TGTGCCATCAGTGCCGGACTAGACCCCTACAATGAGCAGTTCTTC
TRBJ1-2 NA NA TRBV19 CASSIRGVDGYTF TGTGCCAGTAGTATTCGGGGTGTTGATGGCTACACCTTC
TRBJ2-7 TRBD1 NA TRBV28 CASSDRVVHEQYF TGTGCCAGCTCTGACAGGGTAGTACACGAGCAGTACTTC
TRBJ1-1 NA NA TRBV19 CASSTKQGTEAFF TGTGCCAGTAGTACCAAACAGGGAACTGAAGCTTTCTTT
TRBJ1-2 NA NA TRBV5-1 CASSLFLRGQNYGYTF TGCGCCAGCAGCCTTTTCCTCCGGGGACAAAACTATGGCTACACCTTC
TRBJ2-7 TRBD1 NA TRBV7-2 CASSLGTGSYEQYF TGTGCCAGCAGCTTGGGGACAGGGTCCTACGAGCAGTACTTC
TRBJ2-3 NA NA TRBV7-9 CASSLRRGLTDTQYF TGTGCCAGCAGCTTACGGCGGGGCCTCACAGATACGCAGTATTTT